This T cell receptor beta chain originates from a study of blood T cells in healthy people across ages. Alongside a J-beta primer mix, a sample-barcoded 5' primer served in a second PCR lasting roughly 7 to 12 cycles. Each cDNA molecule was tagged by a template-switch adaptor that had 12 random nucleotides. MiXCR, applied by TCRdb to the 5' RACE reads, yields one record per CDR3 protein. The sample contains 540,000 or so distinct CDR3 sequences, 24% of which appear only once. Drawing of peripheral blood yielded ten milliliters from each donor. The germline gives CDR1 SGHNT, CDR2 YYREEE (reference sequence). The V and J ends lost 1 base and 3 bases, in that order; junction bases with no gene match: 6. The CDR3 length is 17 residues. The same specimen was also included in a second study, on T cells of mothers and their children.

V usage is TRBV5-4 and J usage is TRBJ2-2, with 10 bases matching TRBD2. Sample: blood. This clonotype originated in a boy aged 5 to 17 in good health. The CDR3 sequence: CASSLIVLAGDTGELFF. CDR3 nucleotides: TGTGCCAGCAGCTTGATTGTGCTAGCGGGGGACACCGGGGAGCTGTTTTTT.